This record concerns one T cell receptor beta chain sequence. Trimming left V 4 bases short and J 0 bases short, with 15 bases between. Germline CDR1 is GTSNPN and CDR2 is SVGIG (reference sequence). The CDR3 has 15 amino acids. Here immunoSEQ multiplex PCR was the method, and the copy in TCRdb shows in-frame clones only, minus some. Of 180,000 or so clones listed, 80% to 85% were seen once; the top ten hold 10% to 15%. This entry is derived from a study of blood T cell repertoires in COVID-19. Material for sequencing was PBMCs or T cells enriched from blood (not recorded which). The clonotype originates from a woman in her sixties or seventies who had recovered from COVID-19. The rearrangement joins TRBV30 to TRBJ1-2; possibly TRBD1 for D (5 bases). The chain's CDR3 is CAWNEARVANYGYTF. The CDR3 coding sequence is TGTGCCTGGAATGAGGCCAGGGTAGCTAACTATGGCTACACCTTC.